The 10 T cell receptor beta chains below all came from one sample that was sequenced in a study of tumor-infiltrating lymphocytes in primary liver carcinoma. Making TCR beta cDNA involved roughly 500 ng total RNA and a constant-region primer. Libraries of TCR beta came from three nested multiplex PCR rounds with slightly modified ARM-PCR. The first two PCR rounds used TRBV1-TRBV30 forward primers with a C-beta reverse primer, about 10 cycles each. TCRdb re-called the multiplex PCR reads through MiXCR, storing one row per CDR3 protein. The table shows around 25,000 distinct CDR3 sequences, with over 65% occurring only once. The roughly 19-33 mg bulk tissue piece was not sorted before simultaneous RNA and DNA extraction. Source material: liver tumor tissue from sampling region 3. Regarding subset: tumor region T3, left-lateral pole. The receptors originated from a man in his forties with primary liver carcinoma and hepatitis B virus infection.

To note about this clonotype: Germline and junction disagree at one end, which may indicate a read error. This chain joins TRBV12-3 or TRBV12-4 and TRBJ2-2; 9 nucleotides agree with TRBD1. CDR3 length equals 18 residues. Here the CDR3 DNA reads TGTGCCAGCAGTTTTATCGGATACAGGGGGCCAGGAACCGGGAAGCTGTTTTTT. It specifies CASSFIGYRGPGTGKLFF.

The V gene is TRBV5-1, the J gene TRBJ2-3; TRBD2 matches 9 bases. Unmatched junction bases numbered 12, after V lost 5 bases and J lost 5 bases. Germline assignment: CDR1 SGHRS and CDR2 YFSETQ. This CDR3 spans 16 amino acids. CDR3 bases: TGCGCCAGCAGTTTCCTAGCGGGAATTAACATAGATACGCAGTATTTT. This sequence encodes CASSFLAGINIDTQYF.

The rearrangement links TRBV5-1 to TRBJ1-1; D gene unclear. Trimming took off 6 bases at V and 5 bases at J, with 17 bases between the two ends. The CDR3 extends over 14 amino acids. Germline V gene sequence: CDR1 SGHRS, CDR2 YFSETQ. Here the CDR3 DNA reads TGCGCCAGCAACTTCTGGACGGAGGATACTGAAGCTTTCTTT. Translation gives CASNFWTEDTEAFF.

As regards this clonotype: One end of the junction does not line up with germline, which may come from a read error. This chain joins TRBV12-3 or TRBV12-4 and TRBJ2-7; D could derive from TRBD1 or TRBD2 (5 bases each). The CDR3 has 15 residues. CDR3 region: CTSGRGTGSTYEQYF. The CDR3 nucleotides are TGTACCAGTGGTCGAGGGACGGGCTCGACCTACGAGCAGTACTTC.

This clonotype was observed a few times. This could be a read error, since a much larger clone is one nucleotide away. The CDR3 loop reads CSVDQNEQSF. Written as DNA, the CDR3 is TGCAGCGTAGATCAAAATGAGCAGTCCTTC. This rearrangement joins TRBV29-1 to TRBJ2-1; D is undetermined. The CDR3 length is 10 residues. From germline, CDR1 is SQVTM and CDR2 ANQGSEA.

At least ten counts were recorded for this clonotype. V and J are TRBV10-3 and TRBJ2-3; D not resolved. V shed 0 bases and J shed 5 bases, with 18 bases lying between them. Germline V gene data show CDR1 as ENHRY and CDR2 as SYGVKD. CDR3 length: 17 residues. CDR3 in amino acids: CAISESKSNPLIDTQYF. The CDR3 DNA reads TGTGCCATCAGTGAGTCCAAGAGTAACCCTCTGATAGATACGCAGTATTTT.

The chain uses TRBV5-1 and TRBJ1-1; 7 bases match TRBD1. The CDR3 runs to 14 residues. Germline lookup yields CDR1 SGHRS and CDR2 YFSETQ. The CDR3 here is CSSSEGARNTEAFF. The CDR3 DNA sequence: TGCTCAAGCAGCGAGGGGGCTCGGAACACTGAAGCTTTCTTT.

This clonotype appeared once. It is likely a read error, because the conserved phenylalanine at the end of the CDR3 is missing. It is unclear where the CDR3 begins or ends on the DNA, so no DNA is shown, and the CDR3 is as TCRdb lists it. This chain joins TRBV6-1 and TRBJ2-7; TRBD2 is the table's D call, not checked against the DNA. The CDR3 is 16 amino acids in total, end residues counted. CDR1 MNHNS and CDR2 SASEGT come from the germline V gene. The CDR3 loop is CANSPPGLAGGDEQCL.

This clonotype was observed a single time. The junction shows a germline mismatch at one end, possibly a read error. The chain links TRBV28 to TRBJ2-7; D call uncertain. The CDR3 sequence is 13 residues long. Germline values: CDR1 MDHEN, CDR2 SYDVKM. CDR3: CPSSLGLYYEQYF. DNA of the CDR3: TGTCCCAGCAGTCTCGGCCTATACTACGAGCAGTACTTC.

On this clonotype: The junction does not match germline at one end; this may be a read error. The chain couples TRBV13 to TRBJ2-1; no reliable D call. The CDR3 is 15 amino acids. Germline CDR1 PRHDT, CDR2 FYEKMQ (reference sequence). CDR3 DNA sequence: TGTGCCAGCAGCTTAGGGGGGAACTTCTACAATGAGCATTTCTTC. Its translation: CASSLGGNFYNEHFF.